The 8 T cell receptor beta chains given below trace back to one sample, sequenced in a study of blood T cell repertoires in COVID-19. Repertoires were generated with immunoSEQ multiplex PCR, while TCRdb's copy carries only in-frame clones and drops some. The data contain more than 85,000 clones, over 70% of them singletons. The sequenced sample was peripheral blood. The receptor source for this set is a woman between 45 and 60 years old with acute or convalescent COVID-19.

This chain links TRBV14 with TRBJ1-6; D is perhaps TRBD1 (6 bases). Trimming pared 6 bases from V and 7 bases from J, leaving 16 bases between. CDR3 length: 15 residues. Per the germline V gene, CDR1 is SGHDN and CDR2 is FVKESK. CDR3 sequence reads: CASSYMWGRNSPLHF. The CDR3 nucleotides are TGTGCCAGCAGTTATATGTGGGGGCGCAATTCACCCCTCCACTTT.

The rearrangement uses TRBV10-3 and TRBJ2-5; D unresolved. V lost 2 bases and J lost 4, with 5 bases in between. The CDR3 covers 12 residues. Germline V CDR1 and CDR2: ENHRY, SYGVKD. Here the CDR3 reads CAISENGETQYF. The CDR3 DNA follows: TGTGCCATCAGTGAGAACGGAGAGACCCAGTACTTC.

This clone was counted once. The rearrangement links TRBV15 to TRBJ1-2; 8 nucleotides agree with TRBD1. Trimming cost V 1 base and J 4 bases; bases outside gene matches: 5. CDR3 length: 15 residues. Germline CDR1 LNHNV, CDR2 YYDKDF (reference sequence). CDR3 region: CATSRARGQTYGYTF. The DNA of the CDR3 is TGTGCCACCAGCAGAGCCAGGGGGCAGACCTATGGCTACACCTTC.

The chain uses TRBV6-9 and TRBJ2-5; 13 bases match TRBD2. With V trimmed by 3 bases and J by 5 bases, 9 bases remained unmatched. The CDR3 has 17 amino acids. CDR1 is MNHGY and CDR2 is SVAAGI in the germline V gene. DNA for the CDR3: TGTGCCAGCAGTTACGCTAGGACTAGCGGGGGCGAGGAGACCCAGTACTTC. Protein: CASSYARTSGGEETQYF.

V gene TRBV9 combines with J gene TRBJ2-7; TRBD1 agrees at 7 bases. J lost 6 bases, V lost 2 bases, and 11 bases had no gene match. There are 15 residues in the CDR3. CDR1 and CDR2 from the germline V gene are SGDLS and YYNGEE. CDR3 in DNA: TGTGCCAGCAGCGTCTTTGACAGGGCAGGCCGCGAGCAGTACTTC. It encodes CASSVFDRAGREQYF.

The chain joins TRBV10-3 to TRBJ1-5, with TRBD1 identical over 7 bases. V lost 10 bases to trimming and J lost 1 base; unmatched junction nucleotides: 7. This CDR3 is built from 14 residues. Germline CDR1 is ENHRY and CDR2 is SYGVKD. The CDR3 sequence: CATHGQASNQPQHF. Written as DNA, the CDR3 is TGTGCCACCCACGGACAGGCGAGCAATCAGCCCCAGCATTTT.

V and J are TRBV6-6 and TRBJ1-6, with D perhaps TRBD1 (5 bases). This CDR3 contains 16 residues. CDR1 and CDR2 (germline): MNHNY, SVGAGI (reference sequence). V was clipped by 6 bases and J by 0 bases, with 12 bases between them. The CDR3 coding sequence is TGTGCCAGCAGCCGCGGGGGGGGCTCCTATAATTCACCCCTCCACTTT. Protein sequence: CASSRGGGSYNSPLHF.

The chain has TRBV5-6 and TRBJ1-4; TRBD1 aligns across 7 bases. The J segment lost 8 bases and the V segment lost 2 bases, leaving 9 bases of the junction unmatched. This CDR3 region has 15 residues. CDR1 SGHDT and CDR2 YYEEEE come from the germline V gene. The CDR3 nucleotides read TGTGCCAGCAGCTTAGGGACAGTCCTTCGGGAAAAACTGTTTTTT. It yields the protein CASSLGTVLREKLFF.